The sequence of this T cell receptor beta chain was determined in a study of chemoradiotherapy in HPV16-positive cancers. Assay: immunoSEQ multiplex PCR; the TCRdb copy retains only in-frame clones and omits some. The sample has 40,000 to 65,000 clones; about 92% are singletons. Germline CDR1 reads SGDLS; CDR2 reads YYNGEE. Trimming took off 0 bases at V and 4 bases at J, with 16 bases between the two ends. The CDR3 totals 17 residues. The receptor's source is a human donor with HPV-associated anogenital cancer. Sequencing used blood, obtained from a patient who underwent chemoradiotherapy. V is TRBV9 and J is TRBJ1-4; D gene ambiguous. CDR3 nucleotides: TGTGCCAGCAGCGTAGCTGACCGACTTCATAGTAATGAAAAACTGTTTTTT. This gives the protein CASSVADRLHSNEKLFF.